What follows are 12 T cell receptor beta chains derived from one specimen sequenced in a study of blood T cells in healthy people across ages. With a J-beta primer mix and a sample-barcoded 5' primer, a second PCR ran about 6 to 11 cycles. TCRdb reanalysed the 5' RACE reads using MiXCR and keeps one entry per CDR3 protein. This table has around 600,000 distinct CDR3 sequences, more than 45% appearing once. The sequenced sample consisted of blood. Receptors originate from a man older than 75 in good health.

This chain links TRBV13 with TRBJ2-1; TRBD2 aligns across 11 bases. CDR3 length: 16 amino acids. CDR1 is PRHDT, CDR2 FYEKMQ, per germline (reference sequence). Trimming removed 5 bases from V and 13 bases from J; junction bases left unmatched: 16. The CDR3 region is CASSILTSGVSETQFF. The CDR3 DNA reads TGTGCCAGCAGCATACTGACTAGCGGGGTGTCAGAGACCCAGTTCTTC.

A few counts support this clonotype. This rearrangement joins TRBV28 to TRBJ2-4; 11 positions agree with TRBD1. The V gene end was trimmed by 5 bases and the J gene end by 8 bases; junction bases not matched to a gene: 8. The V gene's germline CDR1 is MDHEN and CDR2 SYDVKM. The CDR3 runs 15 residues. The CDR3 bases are TGTGCCAGCAGTCTTGCTGGACAGGGGGCATACATTCAGTACTTC. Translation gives CASSLAGQGAYIQYF.

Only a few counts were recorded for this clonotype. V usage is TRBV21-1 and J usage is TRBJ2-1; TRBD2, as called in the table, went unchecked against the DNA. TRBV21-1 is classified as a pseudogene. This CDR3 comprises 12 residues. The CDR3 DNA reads TGTGCCACCAGGGCCCTCTACAATGAGCAGTTCTTC. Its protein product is CATRALYNEQFF.

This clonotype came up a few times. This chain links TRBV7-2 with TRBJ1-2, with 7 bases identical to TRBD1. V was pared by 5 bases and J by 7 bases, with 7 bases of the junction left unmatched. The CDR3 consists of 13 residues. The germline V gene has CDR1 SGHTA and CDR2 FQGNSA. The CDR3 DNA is TGTGCCAGCAGCCCTGACAGGGTCGCTGGCTACACCTTC. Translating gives CASSPDRVAGYTF.

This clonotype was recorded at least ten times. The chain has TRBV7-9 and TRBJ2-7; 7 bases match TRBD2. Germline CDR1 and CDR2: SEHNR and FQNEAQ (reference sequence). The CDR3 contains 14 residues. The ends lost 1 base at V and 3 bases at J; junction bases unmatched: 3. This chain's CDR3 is CASSLGLADYEQYF. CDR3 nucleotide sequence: TGTGCCAGCAGCTTAGGTCTAGCGGACTACGAGCAGTACTTC.

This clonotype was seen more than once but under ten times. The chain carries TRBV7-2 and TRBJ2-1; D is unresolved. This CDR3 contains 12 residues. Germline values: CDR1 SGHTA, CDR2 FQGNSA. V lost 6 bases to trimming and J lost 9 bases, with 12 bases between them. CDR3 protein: CASSSVGSEQFF. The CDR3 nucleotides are TGTGCCAGCAGTTCCGTCGGAAGTGAGCAGTTCTTC.

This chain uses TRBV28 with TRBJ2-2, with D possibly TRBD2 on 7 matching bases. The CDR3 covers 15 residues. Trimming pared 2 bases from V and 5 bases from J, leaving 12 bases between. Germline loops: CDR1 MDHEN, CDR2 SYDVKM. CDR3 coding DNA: TGTGCCAGCAGTTTAGGGGGGGCGCGAACCGGGGAGCTGTTTTTT. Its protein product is CASSLGGARTGELFF.

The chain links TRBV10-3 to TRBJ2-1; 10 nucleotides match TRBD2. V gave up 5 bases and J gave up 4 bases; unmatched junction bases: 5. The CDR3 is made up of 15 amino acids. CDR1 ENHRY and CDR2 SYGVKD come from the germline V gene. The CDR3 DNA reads TGTGCCATCAGTATAGGACTAGCGGATTACAATGAGCAGTTCTTC. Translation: CAISIGLADYNEQFF.

The CDR3 DNA reads TGCGCCAGCAGCTTGGCGGGGACTAGCGGGGATGAGCAGTTCTTC. Its translation: CASSLAGTSGDEQFF. The V and J genes are TRBV5-1 and TRBJ2-1, with TRBD2 identical over 13 bases. The length of the CDR3 is 15 residues. CDR1 and CDR2 (germline): SGHRS, YFSETQ. Trimming took 0 bases from V and 8 from J; bases not matched to a gene: 2.

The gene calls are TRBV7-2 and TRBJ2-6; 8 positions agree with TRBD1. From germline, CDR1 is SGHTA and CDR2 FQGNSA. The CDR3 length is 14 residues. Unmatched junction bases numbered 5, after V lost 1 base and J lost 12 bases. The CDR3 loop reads CASSLVGQGAVLTF. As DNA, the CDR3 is TGTGCCAGCAGCTTAGTCGGACAGGGCGCCGTCCTGACTTTC.

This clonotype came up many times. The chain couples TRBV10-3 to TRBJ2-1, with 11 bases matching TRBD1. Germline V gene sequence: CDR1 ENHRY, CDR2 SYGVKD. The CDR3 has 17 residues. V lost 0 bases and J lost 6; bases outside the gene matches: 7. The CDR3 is CAISESAGQGVRNEQFF. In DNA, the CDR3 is TGTGCCATCAGTGAGTCGGCGGGACAGGGGGTACGCAATGAGCAGTTCTTC.

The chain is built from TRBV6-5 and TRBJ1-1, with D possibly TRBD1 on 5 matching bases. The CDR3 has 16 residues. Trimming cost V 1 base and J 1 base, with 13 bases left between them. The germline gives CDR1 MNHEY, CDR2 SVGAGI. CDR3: CASSYFGVTGNTEAFF. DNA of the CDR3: TGTGCCAGCAGTTACTTCGGCGTTACAGGGAACACTGAAGCTTTCTTT.